This T cell receptor beta chain originates from a study of cytomegalovirus exposure and HLA in healthy donors. Study-wide points: As was reported, the classifier diagnosed cytomegalovirus status with high specificity and sensitivity. Likely technical artifact: a cluster of highly shared sequence variants.

Worth noting for this clone: Its antigen is currently unknown.

The PCR employed 60 Vbeta primers together with 13 Jbeta primers. Clones were sequenced by immunoSEQ multiplex PCR, and TCRdb holds only the in-frame ones, with some missing. The table records 130,000 or so clones, roughly 77% of them present only once. The material sequenced was PBMCs. The source is a man aged 25 to 45 in good health and CMV-seronegative.

The CDR3 DNA reads as TGCACCAGCAGCCACCGAACGAGGAAGGACAATCAGCCCCAGCATTTT. Its protein is CTSSHRTRKDNQPQHF. J is TRBJ1-5 and V is TRBV1. TRBV1 is a pseudogene. The CDR3 is made up of 16 amino acids.